The 32 T cell receptor beta chains below all came from one sample that was sequenced in a study of T cells in Graves' hyperthyroidism and ophthalmopathy. RNA transcripts provided the source from which TCR beta CDR3 regions were amplified. The study used the HTBI primer set for a first-round RT-PCR of the TCR CDR3. MiXCR was run by TCRdb on the multiplex PCR reads, yielding one entry per CDR3 protein. The sample has hundreds of thousands of distinct CDR3 sequences; roughly 37% are singletons. The sequenced material came from blood. The receptors here all came from a man between 18 and 35 years old with Graves' hyperthyroidism.

The chain is built from TRBV7-1 and TRBJ2-7, with TRBD2 matching over 14 bases. TRBV7-1 is an ORF; its function is uncertain. This CDR3 is built from 16 residues. Trimming at V came to 3 bases and at J to 5 bases, leaving 6 bases not matched to a gene. The CDR3 region has the DNA TGTGCCAGCAGCTCCCCGACTAGCGGGAGGGCGGACGAGCAGTACTTC. This translates into CASSSPTSGRADEQYF.

In this sample, this clonotype turned up a few times. The chain uses TRBV7-9 and TRBJ2-6; weak D call: TRBD1 (6 bases). The germline gives CDR1 SEHNR, CDR2 FQNEAQ (reference sequence). The CDR3 runs 16 residues. V was cut by 10 bases and J by 0 bases, with 16 bases left in between. For the CDR3, the DNA is TGTGCCATACTGGCGGGCAGGGGCTCTGGGGCCAACGTCCTGACTTTC. Translated, it gives CAILAGRGSGANVLTF.

This clonotype was found many times. The rearrangement uses TRBV24-1 and TRBJ2-7, with 7 bases that match TRBD2. With 2 bases clipped from V and 7 bases from J, the junction kept 13 bases outside the gene matches. Germline assignment: CDR1 KGHDR and CDR2 SFDVKD. CDR3 size: 16 residues. The CDR3 DNA follows: TGTGCCACCAGTGATTCCCAGGCTAGCGGCTCCCGGGAGCAGTACTTC. This gives the protein CATSDSQASGSREQYF.

This clonotype was observed once. The junction departs from germline at one end; a sequencing error may be responsible. In DNA, the CDR3 is TGTGCCAGCAGCTTCCAAGACGTCTCTGGAGACACCATATATTTT. Protein product: CASSFQDVSGDTIYF. The V call is TRBV7-9, the J call TRBJ1-3; no definite D call. Germline assignment: CDR1 SEHNR and CDR2 FQNEAQ (reference sequence). The CDR3 sequence is 15 residues long.

This clonotype was counted ten times or more. V and J are TRBV24-1 and TRBJ2-7; no reliable D call. Trimming took 3 bases from V and 7 from J, leaving 12 bases between them. In germline, CDR1 is KGHDR, CDR2 SFDVKD. The CDR3 spans 13 residues. For the CDR3, the DNA is TGTGCCACCAGTGATGCACTCTCAGAGGAGCAGTACTTC. Protein product: CATSDALSEEQYF.

This clonotype was seen a handful of times. The V call is TRBV2, the J call TRBJ2-2; TRBD1 agrees at 10 bases. The ends lost 3 bases at V and 3 bases at J; junction bases unmatched: 4. From germline, CDR1 is SNHLY and CDR2 FYNNEI. This CDR3 is 16 amino acids long. CDR3 coding DNA: TGTGCCAGCAGTGACCTTGACAGGGGGCACACCGGGGAGCTGTTTTTT. As protein: CASSDLDRGHTGELFF.

The table lists this clonotype with many counts. The CDR3, as DNA: TGTGCCAGCAGCTTAGGAACAGGGGGCGACTATGGCTACACCTTC. It is translated as CASSLGTGGDYGYTF. The V gene is TRBV11-2, the J gene TRBJ1-2; 9 positions match TRBD1. The CDR3 contains 15 residues. V trimming: 1 base; J trimming: 3 bases; junction bases outside the gene matches: 3. Per germline, CDR1 SGHAT and CDR2 FQNNGV.

This clonotype was observed a handful of times. The chain links TRBV20-1 to TRBJ1-2; D remains unclear. CDR3 length equals 16 residues. Per germline, CDR1 DFQATT and CDR2 SNEGSKA (reference sequence). V lost 6 bases and J 4 bases, leaving 24 bases between the germline ends. In DNA, the CDR3 is TGCAGTGCCCCCGACAAGGAAATGGAAGAGGGCTATGGCTACACCTTC. It specifies CSAPDKEMEEGYGYTF.

This clonotype appeared a few times. The V gene is TRBV7-9, the J gene TRBJ2-2; D perhaps matches TRBD1 (6 bases). Germline values: CDR1 SEHNR, CDR2 FQNEAQ (reference sequence). V was shortened by 5 bases and J by 3 bases, with 10 bases between the two germline ends. The CDR3 has 14 residues. The CDR3 DNA is TGTGCCAGCAGCCCAAACAGGGACACCGGGGAGCTGTTTTTT. It codes for CASSPNRDTGELFF. Drawing the rest from reference TRBV7-9 and TRBJ2-2, the complete variable domain is DTGVSQNPRHKITKRGQNVTFRCDPISEHNRLYWYRQTLGQGPEFLTYFQNEAQLEKSRLLSDRFSAERPKGSFSTLEIQRTEQGDSAMYLCASSPNRDTGELFFGEGSRLTVL.

As to this clonotype: An end of the junction does not agree with germline; a read error may underlie this. The chain joins TRBV5-8 to TRBJ2-7, with 7 bases aligning to TRBD2. CDR3 length: 14 residues. The germline V gene has CDR1 SGHTS and CDR2 YDEGEE. The CDR3, as DNA: TGTGCCAGCAGCTCCGGACTAGAGTCCTACGAGCAGCACTTC. Residues: CASSSGLESYEQHF. Complete variable domain (other parts from reference TRBV5-8 and TRBJ2-7): EAGVTQSPTHLIKTRGQQATLRCSPISGHTSVYWYQQALGLGLQFLLWYDEGEERNRGNFPPRFSGRQFPNYSSELNVNALELEDSALYLCASSSGLESYEQHFGPGTRLTVT.

This clonotype has a count of ten or more. The CDR3 sequence is CASSEFRVMNYGYTF. The CDR3 nucleotides read TGTGCCAGCAGTGAGTTCAGGGTAATGAACTATGGCTACACCTTC. This rearrangement joins TRBV2 to TRBJ1-2; D is possibly TRBD1 (5 bases). Germline loops: CDR1 SNHLY, CDR2 FYNNEI. This CDR3 comprises 15 residues. V shed 3 bases and J shed 2 bases, with 13 bases lying between them.

This clonotype occurred many times. V gene TRBV10-2 combines with J gene TRBJ1-2, with a possible D match to TRBD1 (5 bases). Trimming removed 0 bases from V and 2 bases from J, with 10 bases in between. CDR1 is WSHSY, CDR2 SAAADI, per germline. The length of the CDR3 is 15 residues. This chain's CDR3 is CASSESTVKNYGYTF. The CDR3 nucleotides are TGCGCCAGCAGTGAGTCGACAGTAAAAAACTATGGCTACACCTTC.

The V call is TRBV25-1, the J call TRBJ2-7; the D gene is possibly TRBD2 (6 bases). The CDR3 is 16 residues long. Per germline, CDR1 MGHDK and CDR2 SYGVNS. V was clipped by 6 bases and J by 3 bases, with 21 bases between them. CDR3 sequence: CASSLGTLSVVYEQYF. CDR3 bases: TGTGCCAGCAGCCTAGGGACTCTATCGGTGGTCTACGAGCAGTACTTC.

A note on this clonotype: This may arise from a read error, as a much more abundant clone is one base away. This chain joins TRBV7-9 and TRBJ2-5; possibly TRBD1 or TRBD2 for D (5 bases each). CDR3 length equals 14 residues. The V gene's germline CDR1 is SEHNR and CDR2 FQNEAQ (reference sequence). Trimming left V 6 bases short and J 1 base short, with 12 bases between. The CDR3 loop reads CASRGRSRQETQYF. CDR3 sequence (DNA): TGTGCCAGCAGGGGACGGAGCCGCCAAGAGACCCAGTACTTC.

As regards this clonotype: A much larger clone differs from this one at a single base, so this may be a read error. J is TRBJ1-2 and V is TRBV6-5; no reliable D call. The CDR3 loop spans 13 amino acids. Germline lookup yields CDR1 MNHEY and CDR2 SVGAGI. The DNA of the CDR3 is TGTACCAGCAGTCGGACGGTGAACTATGGCTACACCTTC. This encodes CTSSRTVNYGYTF.

The chain combines TRBV29-1 with TRBJ2-2, with 9 positions matching TRBD1. The V gene end was trimmed by 5 bases and the J gene end by 0 bases; junction bases not matched to a gene: 13. CDR1 and CDR2 from the germline V gene are SQVTM and ANQGSEA. The CDR3 consists of 18 residues. CDR3 sequence: CSVTPGQGDSSNTGELFF. The CDR3 DNA is TGCAGCGTTACGCCGGGACAGGGTGACTCTTCGAACACCGGGGAGCTGTTTTTT.

J is TRBJ1-2 and V is TRBV7-8, with D maybe TRBD1 (6 bases). Germline assignment: CDR1 SGHVS and CDR2 FQNEAQ. V was shortened by 5 bases and J by 4 bases, with 20 bases between the two germline ends. The CDR3 consists of 16 residues. The CDR3 here is CASSPRGGLTSYGYTF. The CDR3 nucleotides read TGTGCCAGCAGCCCCCGAGGGGGACTCACCTCCTATGGCTACACCTTC. The variable domain in full, with the rest retrieved from reference TRBV7-8 and TRBJ1-2, is GAGVSQSPRYKVAKRGQDVALRCDPISGHVSLFWYQQALGQGPEFLTYFQNEAQLDKSGLPSDRFFAERPEGSVSTLKIQRTQQEDSAVYLCASSPRGGLTSYGYTFGSGTRLTVV.

The genes are TRBV7-2 and TRBJ2-5; a possible D gene is TRBD2 (6 bases). V was clipped by 2 bases and J by 1 base, with 8 bases between them. Per the germline V gene, CDR1 is SGHTA and CDR2 is FQGNSA. The CDR3 runs 14 residues. CDR3 DNA: TGTGCCAGCAGCTTAATAGCGGCCCAAGAGACCCAGTACTTC. This gives the protein CASSLIAAQETQYF.

The chain has TRBV7-2 and TRBJ2-7; 7 nucleotides align to TRBD2. Germline CDR1 and CDR2: SGHTA and FQGNSA. CDR3 length: 15 residues. V lost 5 bases, J lost 3 bases, and 10 bases stayed unmatched. The CDR3 here is CASSPYGPGGYEQYF. Here the CDR3 DNA reads TGTGCCAGCAGCCCATACGGCCCGGGAGGCTACGAGCAGTACTTC.

This clonotype was counted a single time. V is TRBV20-1 and J is TRBJ1-2; D possibly corresponds to TRBD1 (5 bases). Germline V gene data show CDR1 as DFQATT and CDR2 as SNEGSKA (reference sequence). V lost 6 bases, J lost 6 bases, and 8 bases lay in between. The CDR3 covers 10 residues. As DNA, the CDR3 is TGCAGTGCCCAGGGCAATGGCTACACCTTC. Protein sequence: CSAQGNGYTF.

The J gene is TRBJ1-2, the V gene TRBV6-5; unclear D gene. The CDR3 spans 14 residues. Germline lookup yields CDR1 MNHEY and CDR2 SVGAGI. V lost 6 bases, J lost 2 bases, and 13 bases lay in between. This CDR3 is CASSQGMANYGYTF. The CDR3 nucleotides read TGTGCCAGCAGCCAAGGAATGGCAAACTATGGCTACACCTTC.

V gene TRBV5-1 combines with J gene TRBJ1-1; 9 bases map to TRBD1. The CDR3 has 17 amino acids. V was pared by 4 bases and J by 1 base, with 11 bases of the junction left unmatched. Germline lookup yields CDR1 SGHRS and CDR2 YFSETQ. DNA of the CDR3: TGCGCCAGCAGCCACCTTACAGGGGGCGGGAGGAACACTGAAGCTTTCTTT. This encodes CASSHLTGGGRNTEAFF.

This clonotype was counted many times. The chain employs TRBV20-1 and TRBJ1-1; D gene ambiguous. The V gene's germline CDR1 is DFQATT and CDR2 SNEGSKA (reference sequence). The CDR3 totals 13 residues. V was pared by 3 bases and J by 0 bases, with 8 bases between. The CDR3 region is CSARGFMNTEAFF. DNA for the CDR3: TGCAGTGCTAGGGGATTCATGAACACTGAAGCTTTCTTT.

V gene TRBV7-9 combines with J gene TRBJ1-1; D is undetermined. The CDR3 is 15 residues long. Germline V gene data show CDR1 as SEHNR and CDR2 as FQNEAQ (reference sequence). Trimming left V 5 bases short and J 4 bases short, with 17 bases between. In nucleotides, the CDR3 is TGTGCCAGCAGCCCCCCGACCCTTCCCGGCACTGAAGCTTTCTTT. As protein: CASSPPTLPGTEAFF. The full variable domain, rest sourced from reference TRBV7-9 and TRBJ1-1, is DTGVSQNPRHKITKRGQNVTFRCDPISEHNRLYWYRQTLGQGPEFLTYFQNEAQLEKSRLLSDRFSAERPKGSFSTLEIQRTEQGDSAMYLCASSPPTLPGTEAFFGQGTRLTVV.

There are a few counts of this clonotype. The chain couples TRBV20-1 to TRBJ1-6; D gene unclear. CDR3 length: 15 amino acids. V lost 4 bases to trimming and J lost 1 base, with 11 bases between them. Germline V gene sequence: CDR1 DFQATT, CDR2 SNEGSKA (reference sequence). This CDR3 is CSAKFGGSYNSPLHF. CDR3 DNA: TGCAGTGCTAAATTCGGCGGTTCCTATAATTCACCCCTCCACTTT.

In this sample, this clonotype turned up many times. This sequence joins TRBV10-3 and TRBJ2-7; tentatively, D is TRBD1 (6 bases). The CDR3 has 14 residues. Deletions cut 2 bases from V and 5 bases from J, with 13 bases between. Germline V gives CDR1 ENHRY, CDR2 SYGVKD. The CDR3 sequence: CAISEPTGFNEQYF. The CDR3 nucleotides are TGTGCCATCAGTGAGCCCACAGGGTTCAACGAGCAGTACTTC.

This clonotype was seen a handful of times. The chain links TRBV7-8 to TRBJ1-5; a possible D gene is TRBD1 (5 bases). CDR1 SGHVS and CDR2 FQNEAQ come from the germline V gene. The CDR3 length is 15 residues. Trimming took off 5 bases at V and 2 bases at J, with 13 bases between the two ends. The CDR3 reads CASSPTRGGNQPQHF. The CDR3 region has the DNA TGTGCCAGCAGCCCCACCCGGGGGGGCAATCAGCCCCAGCATTTT.

J is TRBJ2-3 and V is TRBV19; D is uncertain. CDR3 length: 11 residues. Trimming left V 11 bases short and J 6 bases short, with 12 bases between. CDR1 and CDR2 (germline): LNHDA, SQIVND (reference sequence). CDR3 sequence reads: CAVSLSDTQYF. CDR3 nucleotide sequence: TGTGCCGTAAGTCTCTCGGATACGCAGTATTTT.

This clonotype has ten or more counts. The J gene is TRBJ1-5, the V gene TRBV10-3, with a possible D match to TRBD1 (6 bases). The CDR3 runs 17 residues. Germline loops: CDR1 ENHRY, CDR2 SYGVKD. Trimming removed 0 bases from V and 4 bases from J, with 16 bases in between. The CDR3 DNA reads as TGTGCCATCAGTGAGTCCAGGGGCTCCAGTGGAAATCAGCCCCAGCATTTT. It translates to CAISESRGSSGNQPQHF.

This clonotype was recorded a few times. The chain carries TRBV7-9 and TRBJ1-1, with 7 bases that match TRBD1. The junction had 13 bases not matched to a gene; V was cut back by 1 base and J by 5 bases. Germline values: CDR1 SEHNR, CDR2 FQNEAQ (reference sequence). The CDR3 has 17 residues. CDR3 nucleotide sequence: TGTGCCAGCAGCTTAGTCGGGGGCCAGGGGGGGCGGACTGAAGCTTTCTTT. Translation: CASSLVGGQGGRTEAFF.

The chain has TRBV25-1 and TRBJ2-2; a weak D match, TRBD2 (6 bases). The CDR3 is made up of 16 amino acids. With 6 bases removed from V and 6 bases from J, the gap between germline ends came to 20 bases. Germline assignment: CDR1 MGHDK and CDR2 SYGVNS. CDR3 sequence reads: CASSLGRGSGPGELFF. CDR3 in DNA: TGTGCCAGCAGCCTCGGACGGGGGAGTGGGCCCGGGGAGCTGTTTTTT. Full variable domain (rest looked up from reference TRBV25-1 and TRBJ2-2): EADIYQTPRYLVIGTGKKITLECSQTMGHDKMYWYQQDPGMELHLIHYSYGVNSTEKGDLSSESTVSRIRTEHFPLTLESARPSHTSQYLCASSLGRGSGPGELFFGEGSRLTVL.

The V gene is TRBV25-1, the J gene TRBJ1-1; 8 bases agree with TRBD1. The CDR3 length is 17 residues. V shed 5 bases, J shed 6 bases, and the junction held 17 bases outside the gene matches. Germline CDR1 is MGHDK and CDR2 is SYGVNS. CDR3 nucleotide sequence: TGTGCCAGCAGTACACGGACAGGGTGGACCATGTTACCTGAAGCTTTCTTT. Amino acid sequence: CASSTRTGWTMLPEAFF.